Listed below are T cell receptor beta chains from one sample, sequenced in a study of cytomegalovirus exposure and HLA in healthy donors. Profiling relied on immunoSEQ multiplex PCR, and the TCRdb table lists in-frame clones only, not all of them. This table has approximately 92,000 clones, under 90% appearing once. The sequencing input was PBMCs. These receptors came from a woman in her sixties or seventies in good health and CMV-seropositive. The CDR3 runs from the conserved cysteine through the conserved F or W. D genes are given only for firm matches. Size tells how often a clone was seen (once, few, many) or the class of an expanded clone, and some rows leave it out.

TRBV28	NA	NA	TRBJ1-3	TGTGCCAGCAGTCCAAGAGGAGTCGGAAACACCATATATTTT	CASSPRGVGNTIYF
TRBV6-1	NA	NA	TRBJ2-3	TGTGCCAGCAGTGAACGGCAGGCCAGCACAGATACGCAGTATTTT	CASSERQASTDTQYF
TRBV11-2	NA	NA	TRBJ1-3	TGTGCCAGCAGCTTAGTGGGGGGGAGCTCTGGAAACACCATATATTTT	CASSLVGGSSGNTIYF
TRBV14	NA	TRBD1	TRBJ2-5	TGTGCCAGCAGCCTACCTTCCGGGACAGGGTTACAAGAGACCCAGTACTTC	CASSLPSGTGLQETQYF
TRBV9	NA	TRBD1	TRBJ1-1	TGTGCCAGCAGCCCATCGACAGGGTTCAGCACTGAAGCTTTCTTT	CASSPSTGFSTEAFF
TRBV29-1	few	NA	TRBJ1-2	TGCAGCGTTGAAGCTAGTCACTCGGGGTTGGGCTACACCTTC	CSVEASHSGLGYTF
TRBV28	NA	NA	TRBJ1-2	TGTGCCAGCTCAATCGGGGGGAACTATGGCTACACCTTC	CASSIGGNYGYTF
TRBV23-1	NA	TRBD1	TRBJ2-1	TGCGCCAGCAGTCAAGGATGGGACAGGGGCTACAATGAGCAGTTCTTC	CASSQGWDRGYNEQFF
TRBV5-6	NA	NA	TRBJ1-3	TGTGCCAGCAGCTTGTCGGGGAACTCTGGAAACACCATATATTTT	CASSLSGNSGNTIYF
TRBV4-2	NA	NA	TRBJ2-7	TGTGCCAGCAGCCAAGATACGGCACGGGAGCGGACCTACGAGCAGTACTTC	CASSQDTARERTYEQYF
TRBV18	NA	NA	TRBJ2-7	TGTGCCAGCTCACCAGGGCAGGGCTCCAACGAGCAGTACTTC	CASSPGQGSNEQYF
TRBV27	NA	NA	TRBJ1-4	TGTGCCAGCAGTTTGGGGGGGGGAGGAAAACTGTTTTTT	CASSLGGGGKLFF
TRBV6-1	NA	NA	TRBJ2-7	TGTGCCAGCAGTTCGGGTGGAACCCCCTACGAGCAGTACTTC	CASSSGGTPYEQYF
TRBV4-2	NA	NA	TRBJ1-6	TGTGCCAGCAGCCATAACTCGGGAGGCTCCAATTCACCCCTCCACTTT	CASSHNSGGSNSPLHF
TRBV6-6	NA	TRBD1	TRBJ1-4	TGTGCCAGCAGTTACCAAGGACAGGGCGGTGAAAAACTGTTTTTT	CASSYQGQGGEKLFF
TRBV30	NA	NA	TRBJ2-2	TGTGCCTGGAGTGCCGGAACAGGGCGGCCCGGGGAGCTGTTTTTT	CAWSAGTGRPGELFF
TRBV7-9	NA	NA	TRBJ2-2	TGTTCCAGCAGCCATCCTAACGGGGAGCTGTTTTTT	CSSSHPNGELFF
TRBV6-6	NA	NA	TRBJ2-5	TGTGCCAGCAGTTACTCGGGTAGCCGGGAGACCCAGTACTTC	CASSYSGSRETQYF
TRBV18	NA	TRBD1	TRBJ2-5	TGTGCCAGCTCAGCGGGACAGGGTAACGGAGAGACCCAGTACTTC	CASSAGQGNGETQYF
TRBV14	NA	NA	TRBJ1-2	TGTGCCAGCAGCCAAACGCGGGTTTTTGGTTATGGCTACACCTTC	CASSQTRVFGYGYTF
TRBV18	NA	TRBD1	TRBJ2-1	TGTGCCAGCTCTCGCGGACAGGGGGACAAGCAGTTCTTC	CASSRGQGDKQFF
TRBV2	NA	TRBD1	TRBJ1-5	TGTGCCAGCAGGAGTGATGGACAGGGAGGGAATCAGCCCCAGCATTTT	CASRSDGQGGNQPQHF
TRBV7-9	NA	TRBD1	TRBJ2-1	TGTGCCAGCAGCTTAGGGCAGGGGGCGTACAATGAGCAGTTCTTC	CASSLGQGAYNEQFF
TRBV4-3	NA	NA	TRBJ2-1	TGCGCCAGCAGCCAAGATCTGAGTGGACAGCACTACAATGAGCAGTTCTTC	CASSQDLSGQHYNEQFF
TRBV28	NA	NA	TRBJ1-6	TGTGCCAGCAGCCCACCGACAGGCCCAGTACGTTCACCCCTCCACTTT	CASSPPTGPVRSPLHF
TRBV5-1	NA	NA	TRBJ2-7	TGCGCCAGCCAGGGGGGTCGAGCGGGAGCGGGAGAGCAGTACTTC	CASQGGRAGAGEQYF
TRBV7-7	NA	TRBD2	TRBJ2-1	TGTGCTAGCAGCTTAAACCTGGGGCGGGAGGCCCAAAATGAGCAGTTCTTC	CASSLNLGREAQNEQFF
TRBV27	NA	NA	TRBJ1-3	TGTGCCAGCAGTTTCCGGAGCTCTGGAAACACCATATATTTT	CASSFRSSGNTIYF
TRBV4-2	NA	TRBD1	TRBJ1-6	TGTGCCAGCAGCCAAGAAAGTGGACAGGGTGCTTCACCCCTCCACTTT	CASSQESGQGASPLHF
TRBV5-6	NA	NA	TRBJ2-2	TGTGCCAGCTCGAGAGTGGGGGGTTTAACCGGGGAGCTGTTTTTT	CASSRVGGLTGELFF
TRBV6-5	NA	TRBD1	TRBJ2-2	TGTGCCAGCCGATTGACAGGGTCAAACACCGGGGAGCTGTTTTTT	CASRLTGSNTGELFF